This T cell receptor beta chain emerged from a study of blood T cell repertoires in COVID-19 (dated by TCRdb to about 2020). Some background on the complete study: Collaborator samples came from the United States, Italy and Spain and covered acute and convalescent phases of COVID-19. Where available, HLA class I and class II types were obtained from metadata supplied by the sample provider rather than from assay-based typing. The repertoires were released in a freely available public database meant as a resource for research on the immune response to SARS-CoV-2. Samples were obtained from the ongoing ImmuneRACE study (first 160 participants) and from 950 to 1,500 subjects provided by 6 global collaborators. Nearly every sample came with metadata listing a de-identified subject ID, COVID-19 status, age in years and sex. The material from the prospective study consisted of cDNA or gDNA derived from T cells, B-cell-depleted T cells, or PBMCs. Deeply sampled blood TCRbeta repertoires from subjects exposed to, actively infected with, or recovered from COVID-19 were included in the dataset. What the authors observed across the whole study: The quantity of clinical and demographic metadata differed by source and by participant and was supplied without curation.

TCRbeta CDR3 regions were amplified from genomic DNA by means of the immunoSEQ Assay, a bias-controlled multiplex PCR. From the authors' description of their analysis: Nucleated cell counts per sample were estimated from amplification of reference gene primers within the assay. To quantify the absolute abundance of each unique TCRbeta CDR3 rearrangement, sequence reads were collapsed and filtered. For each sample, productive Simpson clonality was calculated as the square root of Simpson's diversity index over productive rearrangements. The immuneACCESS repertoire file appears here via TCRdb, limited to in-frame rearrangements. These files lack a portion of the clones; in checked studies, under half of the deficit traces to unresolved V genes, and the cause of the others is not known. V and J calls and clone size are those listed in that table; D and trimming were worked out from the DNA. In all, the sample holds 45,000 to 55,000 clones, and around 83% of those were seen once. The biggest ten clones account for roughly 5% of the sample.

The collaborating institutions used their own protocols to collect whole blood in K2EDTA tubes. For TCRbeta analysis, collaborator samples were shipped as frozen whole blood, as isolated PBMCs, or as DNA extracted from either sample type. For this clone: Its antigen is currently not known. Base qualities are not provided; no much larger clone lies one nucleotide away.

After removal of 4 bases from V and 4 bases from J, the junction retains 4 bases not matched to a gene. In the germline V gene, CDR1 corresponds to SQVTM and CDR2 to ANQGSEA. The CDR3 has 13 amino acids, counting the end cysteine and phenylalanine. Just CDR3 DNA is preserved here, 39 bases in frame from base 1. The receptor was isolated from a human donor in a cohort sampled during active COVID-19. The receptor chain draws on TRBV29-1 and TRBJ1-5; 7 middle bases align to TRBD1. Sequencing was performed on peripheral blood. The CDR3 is CSVAKGANQPQHF. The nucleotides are TGCAGCGTTGCGAAGGGGGCGAATCAGCCCCAGCATTTT.